Here is one T cell receptor beta chain with its context. Its binding antigen is unknown. No clone much larger than this one lies a single base away; base qualities are absent. The sample comes from a study of PD-1 blockade in classical Hodgkin lymphoma (dated by TCRdb to the early 2020s). Background for the entire study: Nivolumab dosing was 3 mg/kg intravenously every 2 weeks, continuing until either disease progression or unacceptable toxicity. The study used CyTOF and TCR beta sequencing to define a peripheral blood immune signature of response to PD-1 blockade in classical Hodgkin lymphoma.

V was cut back by 6 bases and J by 0 bases, leaving a gap of 4 bases between them. Per the germline V gene (reference sequence), DFQATT is the CDR1 and SNEGSKA is the CDR2. Inclusive of the bounding cysteine and phenylalanine, the CDR3 is 11 residues long. The CDR3 DNA has 33 bases and is translated from base 1. Genomic DNA was isolated using the Qiagen DNeasy kit from unsorted PBMCs as well as from negatively selected CD4+ and CD8+ fractions. Amplification of TCR beta CDR3 regions was done by immunoSEQ multiplex PCR with primers that anneal to V and J segments. A synthetic immune receptor repertoire was used to minimize amplification bias, and any remaining bias was removed computationally after sequencing. The source study handled its data this way. Custom Python scripts were used to quantify repertoire diversity as the Shannon entropy index. The unsorted, CD4+ and CD8+ repertoires were each analyzed separately, with the exception of combined analyses, where CD4+ and CD8+ sequences were merged in silico. Clonal expansion was defined as at least a 2-fold frequency increase after treatment relative to C1D1, with a pseudocount of 0.5 for undetected baseline clones. Clones with 0 or 1 copy at C1D1 were classified as singleton clones, and clones with 2 or more copies were classified as non-singleton clones. Clones expanded in unsorted samples were annotated as CD4+, CD8+ or unknown by matching protein sequences in sorted samples from the same patient. Wilcoxon tests on paired samples were used to test diversity changes from C1D1 to C4D1. In its TCRdb copy, this immuneACCESS table keeps in-frame sequences only and misses some clones. Where compared with another copy, unresolved V genes explain less than half of these, and the others have no known cause. The D gene and trimming were derived from the DNA, and the V and J assignments and clone size from that table. This sample lists almost 100,000 clones; more than 90% were detected once. 2.5% to 3% of the sample is taken by the ten largest.

The sample's time point label, decoded: cycle 1 day 1 (C1D1), immediately before nivolumab initiation. Every trial patient had relapsed following autologous stem cell transplantation, and prior brentuximab vedotin exposure was what differed among cohorts A, B and C. The trial cohort was composed of roughly 60 patients with relapsed/refractory classical Hodgkin lymphoma, for whom complete response, partial response or progressive disease was recorded as best overall response. Trial patients were treated with single-agent nivolumab in the multi-cohort phase II CheckMate 205 trial. Best overall response was determined by an independent review committee according to the 2007 International Working Group response criteria. Trial PBMCs were collected immediately before nivolumab initiation (C1D1) and during therapy at cycle 2 day 1 and cycle 4 day 1. Peripheral blood was collected in 8 mL Vacutainer Cell Preparation Tubes, from which PBMCs were isolated by centrifugation and then cryopreserved.

The full study reports these points: Trial patients with a complete response had baseline diversity similar to that of newly diagnosed patients, while partial responders and progressors had significantly lower diversity. Lower diversity was seen in patients whose nivolumab began less than 1 year after ASCT, and these patients were left out of later analyses so that immune reconstitution would not confound the results. Baseline TCR diversity was reported as lower in newly diagnosed patients than in healthy donors, and lower still in relapsed/refractory patients. The study was limited to a single clinical trial cohort, and causes of repertoire differences, possibly disease activity or prior therapy, remained undefined. CD4+ but not CD8+ TCR diversity rose significantly by C4D1 (p=0.0027 vs p=0.16), most apparent in complete responders (p=0.02).

The receptor was derived from a human donor with classical Hodgkin lymphoma. The sequence is built from TRBV20-1 and TRBJ2-3; no D gene can be assigned with confidence. Sequences were derived from peripheral blood mononuclear cells (PBMCs), sampled at baseline. The CDR3 here reads CSASSTDTQYF. At the DNA level, the sequence is TGCAGTGCCTCTAGCACAGATACGCAGTATTTT.